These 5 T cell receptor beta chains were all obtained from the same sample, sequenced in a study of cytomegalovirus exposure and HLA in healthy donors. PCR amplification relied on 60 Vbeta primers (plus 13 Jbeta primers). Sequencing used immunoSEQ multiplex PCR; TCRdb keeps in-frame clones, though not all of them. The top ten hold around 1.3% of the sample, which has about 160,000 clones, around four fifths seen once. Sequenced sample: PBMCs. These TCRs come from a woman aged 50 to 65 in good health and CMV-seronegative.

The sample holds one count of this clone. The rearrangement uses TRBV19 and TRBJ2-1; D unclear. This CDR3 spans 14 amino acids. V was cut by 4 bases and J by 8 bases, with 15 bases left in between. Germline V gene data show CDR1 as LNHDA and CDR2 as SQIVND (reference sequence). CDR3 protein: CASSTEKKAHEQFF. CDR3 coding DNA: TGTGCCAGTAGTACAGAAAAGAAAGCCCATGAGCAGTTCTTC. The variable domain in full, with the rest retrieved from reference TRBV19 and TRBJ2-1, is DGGITQSPKYLFRKEGQNVTLSCEQNLNHDAMYWYRQDPGQGLRLIYYSQIVNDFQKGDIAEGYSVSREKKESFPLTVTSAQKNPTAFYLCASSTEKKAHEQFFGPGTRLTVL.

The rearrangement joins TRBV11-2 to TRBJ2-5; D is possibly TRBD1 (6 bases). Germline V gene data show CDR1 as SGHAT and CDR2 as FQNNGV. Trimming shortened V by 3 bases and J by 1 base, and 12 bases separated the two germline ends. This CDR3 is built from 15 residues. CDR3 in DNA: TGTGCCAGCAGCTTGTGGGGGCCGGGCCAAGAGACCCAGTACTTC. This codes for CASSLWGPGQETQYF.

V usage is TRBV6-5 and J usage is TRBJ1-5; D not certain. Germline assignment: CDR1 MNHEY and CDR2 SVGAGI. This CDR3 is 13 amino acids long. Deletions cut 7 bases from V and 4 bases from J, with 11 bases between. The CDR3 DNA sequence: TGTGCCAGCACCAACGGTGTAAATCAGCCCCAGCATTTT. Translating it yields CASTNGVNQPQHF.

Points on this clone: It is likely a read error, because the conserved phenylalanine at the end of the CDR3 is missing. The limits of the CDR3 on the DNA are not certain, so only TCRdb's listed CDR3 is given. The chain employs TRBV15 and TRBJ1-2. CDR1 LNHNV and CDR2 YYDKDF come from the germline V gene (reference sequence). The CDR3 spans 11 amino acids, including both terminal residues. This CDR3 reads CATSKDTEREL.

CDR3 nucleotide sequence: TGTGCCAGTAGTCCACAGGGTTTTAGCACAGATACGCAGTATTTT. Protein product: CASSPQGFSTDTQYF. The gene calls are TRBV19 and TRBJ2-3, with D perhaps matching TRBD1 (6 bases). The CDR3 is 15 residues long. Germline assignment: CDR1 LNHDA and CDR2 SQIVND (reference sequence). Trimming left V 5 bases short and J 0 bases short, with 12 bases between.